This TCR beta chain was sequenced during a study of T-cell reconstitution after alpha-beta-depleted transplantation in children. Germline assignment: CDR1 LGHDT and CDR2 YNNKEL (reference sequence). With 0 bases removed from V and 0 bases from J, the gap between germline ends came to 12 bases. The CDR3 has 18 residues. Preparation of the TCRbeta library was carried out with unique molecular identifiers. TCRdb re-called the PCR reads through MiXCR, storing one row per CDR3 protein. The sample shows over 85,000 distinct CDR3 sequences, around 7.8% of them seen only once. Study-level points and caveats: Expanded graft clones numbering several hundred reportedly gave rise to alpha-beta T cells about two months after transplant. Hyperexpanded clones declined; after one year, newly produced T cells mostly supplied diversity. Some patients showed high day-60 TCRbeta diversity, which derived from surviving recipient T cells and thymic progenitors.

Points on this clonotype: The target antigen is unknown.

The chain employs TRBV3-1 and TRBJ1-6; the D is unclear. This receptor was obtained from a boy between 2 and 10 years old with acute lymphoblastic leukemia, due to receive a stem cell transplant. Sample: PBMCs, taken before TCRalphabeta/CD19-depleted stem cell transplant. Written as DNA, the CDR3 is TGTGCCAGCAGCCAAGATCTAGATAGGAGCTCCTATAATTCACCCCTCCACTTT. Translation gives CASSQDLDRSSYNSPLHF.